What follows are 10 T cell receptor beta chains derived from one specimen sequenced in a study of T cell responses to AZD1222 COVID-19 vaccine. Method: immunoSEQ multiplex PCR; TCRdb's copy keeps in-frame clones and lacks some. The sample comprises about 150,000 clones, 90% of which are singletons, and under 20% rests with the top ten. Source: peripheral blood, taken on day 0 of AZD1222 vaccination. The receptors were gathered from an adult in good health.

The genes are TRBV2 and TRBJ1-1; D call uncertain. This CDR3 has 12 residues. Germline V gene sequence: CDR1 SNHLY, CDR2 FYNNEI. V was trimmed by 4 bases and J by 6 bases, leaving 9 bases between them. CDR3 region: CASSVFFAEAFF. For the CDR3, the DNA is TGTGCCAGCAGTGTATTTTTCGCTGAAGCTTTCTTT.

This chain links TRBV4-2 with TRBJ1-1; D gene unclear. With 0 bases removed from V and 4 bases from J, the gap between germline ends came to 12 bases. CDR3 length: 15 residues. The germline CDR1 and CDR2 sequences are LGHNA and YNFKEQ. The CDR3 nucleotides are TGTGCCAGCAGCCAAGATCGGGTCCGGACCACTGAAGCTTTCTTT. Translation gives CASSQDRVRTTEAFF.

With regard to this clone: Sequence at one end of the junction differs from germline and may be a read error. V usage is TRBV6-5 and J usage is TRBJ1-3; 7 bases map to TRBD1. This CDR3 has 13 residues. Germline loops: CDR1 MNHEY, CDR2 SVGAGI. This CDR3 is CASSYTPGQWVNF. The CDR3 DNA reads as TGTGCCAGCAGTTACACTCCGGGACAGTGGGTAAATTTT.

This clone was seen only a few times. The chain carries TRBV6-5 and TRBJ1-1, with D possibly TRBD1 on 5 matching bases. The germline V and J ends were trimmed by 6 bases and 1 base, with 15 bases remaining between them. The CDR3 length is 15 residues. Germline V gives CDR1 MNHEY, CDR2 SVGAGI. In DNA form, the CDR3 reads TGTGCCAGCAGCCGGAGGGGACGGTGGAACACTGAAGCTTTCTTT. Translated, it gives CASSRRGRWNTEAFF.

This clone appeared once. The V and J genes are TRBV10-1 and TRBJ2-2; TRBD1 matches 9 bases. Germline-derived CDR1 and CDR2 are WNHNN and SYGVQD (reference sequence). V lost 0 bases and J lost 6; bases outside the gene matches: 5. The CDR3 contains 16 residues. CDR3 loop: CASSESSGTGPGELFF. CDR3 sequence (DNA): TGCGCCAGCAGTGAGTCTTCCGGGACAGGGCCCGGGGAGCTGTTTTTT.

The chain employs TRBV29-1 and TRBJ1-1; D is perhaps TRBD1 (6 bases). V lost 4 bases and J lost 4, with 10 bases in between. Germline CDR1 reads SQVTM; CDR2 reads ANQGSEA. CDR3 size: 12 residues. The CDR3: CSVVAGATEAFF. The CDR3 DNA is TGCAGCGTTGTGGCAGGGGCCACTGAAGCTTTCTTT.

This CDR3 is CASSFKGNYGYTF. The DNA for the CDR3 is TGTGCCAGCAGCTTTAAGGGGAACTATGGCTACACCTTC. The chain combines TRBV11-2 with TRBJ1-2; tentatively, D is TRBD1 (5 bases). Germline loops: CDR1 SGHAT, CDR2 FQNNGV. The CDR3 spans 13 residues. Trimming removed 3 bases at V and 2 bases at J, with 7 bases between. The full variable domain, its missing parts supplied by reference TRBV11-2 and TRBJ1-2, is EAGVAQSPRYKIIEKRQSVAFWCNPISGHATLYWYQQILGQGPKLLIQFQNNGVVDDSQLPKDRFSAERLKGVDSTLKIQPAKLEDSAVYLCASSFKGNYGYTFGSGTRLTVV.

This clone was observed a single time. V is TRBV19 and J is TRBJ2-7; 8 nucleotides line up with TRBD2. The germline CDR1 and CDR2 sequences are LNHDA and SQIVND (reference sequence). This CDR3 comprises 18 residues. V gave up 8 bases and J gave up 4 bases; unmatched junction bases: 22. CDR3 DNA: TGTGCCAGTTACGGTCTAATAAACCCAGCGGGAGATGTATACGAGCAGTACTTC. It codes for CASYGLINPAGDVYEQYF.

For this clone: This CDR3 is also generated by other DNA sequences in the sample. V is TRBV27 and J is TRBJ2-1; 13 nucleotides agree with TRBD2. This CDR3 comprises 16 residues. V shed 5 bases and J 6 bases; nucleotides not matched to a gene: 7. CDR1 is MNHEY, CDR2 SMNVEV, per germline (reference sequence). CDR3 sequence reads: CASSLLTSGRPNEQFF. The CDR3 DNA is TGTGCCAGCAGTCTACTGACTAGCGGGAGGCCCAATGAGCAGTTCTTC.

A single count supports this clone. This chain joins TRBV5-1 and TRBJ2-1; 8 nucleotides align to TRBD1. The CDR3 runs 15 residues. From germline, CDR1 is SGHRS and CDR2 YFSETQ. V shed 0 bases and J 3 bases; nucleotides not matched to a gene: 2. The CDR3 region is CASSLEGTGYNEQFF. CDR3 DNA: TGCGCCAGCAGCTTGGAGGGGACAGGCTACAATGAGCAGTTCTTC. Combining the CDR3 with reference TRBV5-1 and TRBJ2-1 gives the whole variable domain KAGVTQTPRYLIKTRGQQVTLSCSPISGHRSVSWYQQTPGQGLQFLFEYFSETQRNKGNFPGRFSGRQFSNSRSEMNVSTLELGDSALYLCASSLEGTGYNEQFFGPGTRLTVL.